What follows describes a single T cell receptor beta chain. Sequencing was performed with immunoSEQ multiplex PCR; in TCRdb, only in-frame clones are kept and a portion is missing. This sample yields roughly 220,000 clones, of which around 89% are seen a single time; about 16% belongs to the top ten. The CDR3 contains 14 residues. Trimming took 1 base from V and 3 from J, leaving 10 bases between them. The germline V gene has CDR1 SGHDN and CDR2 FVKESK. The data were taken from a study of blood T cell repertoires in COVID-19. This clonotype originated in a man aged 25-45 years who had been exposed to COVID-19. V gene TRBV14 combines with J gene TRBJ2-7, with D perhaps matching TRBD1 (6 bases). The sequenced sample consisted of PBMCs or T cells enriched from blood (not recorded which). The CDR3 protein is CASSQVSRGYEQYF. For the CDR3, the DNA is TGTGCCAGCAGCCAAGTCTCCAGGGGCTACGAGCAGTACTTC.